This paragraph reports one T cell receptor beta chain. The sample belongs to a study of CD8 T cells in ankylosing spondylitis. MiXCR, applied by TCRdb to the 5' RACE reads, yields one record per CDR3 protein. Of about 96,000 distinct CDR3 sequences listed, 7.5% to 9% are singletons. The CDR3 extends over 14 amino acids. The V end lost 4 bases, the J end lost 6 bases, and 15 bases lay between the germline ends. From germline, CDR1 is MNHEY and CDR2 SVGAGI. This receptor was taken from a male donor with ankylosing spondylitis or in good health (not recorded which). This rearrangement joins TRBV6-5 to TRBJ1-2; D might be TRBD1 (6 bases). The sequenced sample consisted of blood, either unsorted or a sorted T cell fraction (not recorded which). The CDR3 DNA is TGTGCCAGCAGTTTCCAGACAGGAATGGATGGCTACACCTTC. This codes for CASSFQTGMDGYTF.